This T cell receptor beta chain was identified during a study of spatial heterogeneity in lung cancer. Time point in this sample: sample taken at primary tumor resection. TCRdb re-derived calls from the 5' RACE reads in MiXCR, one entry per CDR3 protein. The sample includes approximately 52,000 distinct CDR3 sequences, under 6% of them seen just once. CDR1 is ENHRY and CDR2 is SYGVKD in the germline V gene. Germline trimming cut 10 bases from V and 7 bases from J; bases unmatched to any gene: 17. The CDR3 loop spans 16 amino acids. Study-level findings and limits: Blood showed ubiquitous tumor TCRs more often at resection than at routine follow-up.

Ten or more counts support this clonotype. Its target is unknown. This chain uses TRBV10-3 with TRBJ2-7; 12 bases fit TRBD2. Sequenced here: PBMCs, sampled at surgery. The sequence came from a male donor with early-stage non-small cell lung cancer. CDR3: CASSGTSGSLLREQYF. CDR3 sequence (DNA): TGTGCCAGCTCCGGGACTAGCGGGTCCTTACTTAGAGAGCAGTACTTC.